The 10 T cell receptor beta chains below come from one sample, sequenced in a study of blood T cell repertoires in COVID-19. Profiled with immunoSEQ multiplex PCR; TCRdb holds only in-frame clones, not every one. The table shows about 220,000 clones, with 84% occurring only once. The material sequenced was PBMCs or T cells enriched from blood (not recorded which). All receptors come from a woman between 35 and 50 years old who had recovered from COVID-19.

This clone was recorded once. The chain employs TRBV19 and TRBJ2-3; 7 nucleotides align to TRBD2. This CDR3 is built from 13 residues. From germline, CDR1 is LNHDA and CDR2 SQIVND (reference sequence). The V and J ends lost 8 bases and 1 base, in that order; junction bases with no gene match: 3. CDR3 loop: CASSTSGTDTQYF. In nucleotides, the CDR3 is TGTGCCAGTTCAACTAGCGGCACAGATACGCAGTATTTT.

This clone turned up a few times. V usage is TRBV20-1 and J usage is TRBJ1-2; no definite D call. Germline V CDR1 and CDR2: DFQATT, SNEGSKA (reference sequence). The CDR3 spans 12 residues. Deletions cut 3 bases from V and 4 bases from J, with 9 bases between. CDR3 residues: CSASSEAYGYTF. The CDR3, as DNA: TGCAGTGCTAGTAGCGAGGCCTATGGCTACACCTTC.

The chain uses TRBV11-2 and TRBJ2-1; D is possibly TRBD2 (6 bases). The V end lost 1 base, the J end lost 0 bases, and 10 bases lay between the germline ends. Germline V gene data show CDR1 as SGHAT and CDR2 as FQNNGV. This CDR3 has 16 residues. DNA of the CDR3: TGTGCCAGCAGCTTAGGTCGGGGGAGCTCCTACAATGAGCAGTTCTTC. Residues: CASSLGRGSSYNEQFF.

About this clone itself: The same CDR3 is also encoded by other DNA sequences in this sample. The chain uses TRBV18 and TRBJ2-1, with 9 positions matching TRBD2. This CDR3 comprises 15 residues. J gave up 4 bases and V 2 bases, and 3 bases lay outside the gene matches. CDR1 is KGHSH and CDR2 is LQKENI in the germline V gene. The CDR3 sequence is CASSPGLAGYNEQFF. As DNA, the CDR3 is TGTGCCAGCTCACCAGGGCTAGCGGGGTACAATGAGCAGTTCTTC. The whole variable domain, remainder taken from reference TRBV18 and TRBJ2-1, is NAGVMQNPRHLVRRRGQEARLRCSPMKGHSHVYWYRQLPEEGLKFMVYLQKENIIDESGMPKERFSAEFPKEGPSILRIQQVVRGDSAAYFCASSPGLAGYNEQFFGPGTRLTVL.

CDR3 in amino acids: CASSFNRGGNYNEQFF. The CDR3 bases are TGTGCCAGCAGCTTCAACAGGGGCGGAAACTACAATGAGCAGTTCTTC. V gene TRBV13 combines with J gene TRBJ2-1; 7 nucleotides agree with TRBD1. Germline CDR1 reads PRHDT; CDR2 reads FYEKMQ (reference sequence). This CDR3 spans 16 amino acids. Trimming cost V 3 bases and J 3 bases; bases outside gene matches: 8.

The V and J genes are TRBV5-1 and TRBJ1-3, with TRBD1 identical over 12 bases. Germline V gene data show CDR1 as SGHRS and CDR2 as YFSETQ. Trimming cost V 4 bases and J 3 bases; bases outside gene matches: 5. The CDR3 length is 16 residues. The chain's CDR3 is CASSQGQGAGGNTIYF. The CDR3 DNA follows: TGCGCCAGCAGCCAGGGACAGGGGGCTGGTGGAAACACCATATATTTT.

The chain is built from TRBV5-1 and TRBJ1-2; 7 bases are shared with TRBD1. The CDR3 runs to 13 residues. The J segment lost 4 bases and the V segment lost 7 bases, leaving 7 bases of the junction unmatched. Germline assignment: CDR1 SGHRS and CDR2 YFSETQ. The CDR3 sequence: CASGLQGGYGYTF. CDR3 in DNA: TGCGCCAGCGGGCTCCAGGGGGGCTATGGCTACACCTTC.

V gene TRBV12-3 or TRBV12-4 combines with J gene TRBJ2-3, with D unresolved. V was shortened by 3 bases and J by 5 bases, with 9 bases between the two germline ends. This CDR3 spans 13 amino acids. CDR3 sequence (DNA): TGTGCCAGCAGTTTCGGGTCACAAGATACGCAGTATTTT. It translates to CASSFGSQDTQYF.

The J gene is TRBJ1-3, the V gene TRBV7-6; no clear D gene. Trimming took off 1 base at V and 2 bases at J, with 6 bases between the two ends. In germline, CDR1 is SGHVS, CDR2 FNYEAQ. The CDR3 has 14 residues. CDR3 nucleotides: TGTGCCAGCAGCTTAGGAGGTGCTGGAAACACCATATATTTT. It translates to CASSLGGAGNTIYF.

This clone was found once. The V call is TRBV4-3, the J call TRBJ2-5, with D tentatively TRBD2 (6 bases). V lost 0 bases and J 0 bases, leaving 11 bases between the germline ends. Germline lookup yields CDR1 LGHNA and CDR2 YSLEER. This CDR3 region has 16 residues. CDR3 in amino acids: CASSQDISGDQETQYF. In DNA form, the CDR3 reads TGCGCCAGCAGCCAAGACATTTCGGGGGACCAAGAGACCCAGTACTTC.